The sequence of this TCR beta chain was determined in a study of blood T cell repertoires in COVID-19. The V end was cut by 3 bases, the J end by 5 bases, with 11 bases between. The CDR3 contains 14 residues. Germline V gene data show CDR1 as MDHEN and CDR2 as SYDVKM. Assay: immunoSEQ multiplex PCR; the TCRdb copy retains only in-frame clones and omits some. This sample carries just over 300,000 clones, almost 90% of them seen once, and the ten largest clones take approximately 4.3%. The TCR originated in a woman younger than 30 with acute COVID-19. The specimen was PBMCs or T cells enriched from blood (not recorded which). The chain couples TRBV28 to TRBJ1-5; no clear D gene. The CDR3 region has the DNA TGTGCCAGCAGTTTGTTCGTGAGCCATCAGCCCCAGCATTTT. It specifies CASSLFVSHQPQHF.